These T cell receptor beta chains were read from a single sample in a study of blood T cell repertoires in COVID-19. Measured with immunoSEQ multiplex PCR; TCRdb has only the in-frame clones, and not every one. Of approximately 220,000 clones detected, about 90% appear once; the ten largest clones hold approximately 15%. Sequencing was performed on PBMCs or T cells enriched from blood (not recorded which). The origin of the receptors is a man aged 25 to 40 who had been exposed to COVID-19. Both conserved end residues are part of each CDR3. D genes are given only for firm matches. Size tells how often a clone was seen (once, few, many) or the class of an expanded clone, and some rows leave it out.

TGTGCCTGGAGTGTTCTAATAGATACGCAGTATTTT CAWSVLIDTQYF TRBJ2-3 . . TRBV30
TGTGCCAGCAGCCAAGAGGTCGGGGTGGGGTGGACTAATGAAAAACTGTTTTTT CASSQEVGVGWTNEKLFF TRBJ1-4 once . TRBV4-2
TGTGCCAGCAGCTTGGGCGGACATAGTTCACCCCTCCACTTT CASSLGGHSSPLHF TRBJ1-6 . . TRBV5-4
TGTGCCAGCAGCGGGCCCTACAGGGGGCGAGAGACCCAGTACTTC CASSGPYRGRETQYF TRBJ2-5 . TRBD1 TRBV9
TGTGCCAGCAGCCAAGCCCAGGGGCAGGGGACTGAAGCTTTCTTT CASSQAQGQGTEAFF TRBJ1-1 . . TRBV3-1/TRBV3-2
TGTGCCTGCGCCTCCAGGGCAGGGGATAATTCACCCCTCCACTTT CACASRAGDNSPLHF TRBJ1-6 once . TRBV30
TGCGCCAGCAGCTCGGGACAGCCAAACACTGAAGCTTTCTTT CASSSGQPNTEAFF TRBJ1-1 . TRBD1 TRBV5-1
TGCGCCAGCGGGACAGCCACCTACGAGCAGTACTTC CASGTATYEQYF TRBJ2-7 . TRBD1 TRBV5-1
TGTGCCAGCAGCTCCGTCAACGGTCAGGCAGATACGCAGTATTTT CASSSVNGQADTQYF TRBJ2-3 . . TRBV9
TGTGCCAGCAGCTTGAGGTGGAGTAACACTGAAGCTTTCTTT CASSLRWSNTEAFF TRBJ1-1 . . TRBV5-6
TGCGCCAGCAGCCCTCGGAACAGGGGATCGTCAACTAATGAAAAACTGTTTTTT CASSPRNRGSSTNEKLFF TRBJ1-4 . TRBD1 TRBV4-1
TGTGCCAGCAGTGTCCCTACAGGGGAGAATCAGCCCCAGCATTTT CASSVPTGENQPQHF TRBJ1-5 . TRBD1 TRBV2
TGTGCCAGCAGTTTAGACACCTACAGGGACTACAATGAGCAGTTCTTC CASSLDTYRDYNEQFF TRBJ2-1 . . TRBV27
TGCGCCAGCAGCTTGGCCGGGACTAGTTACGAGCAGTACTTC CASSLAGTSYEQYF TRBJ2-7 . TRBD2 TRBV5-1
TGCGCCAGCAGCCGGTACGTCCGGGAGCCCCAGCATTTT CASSRYVREPQHF TRBJ1-5 . . TRBV4-1
TGTGCCAGCAGGTGGAACAGGTTAGGGGAGCTGTTTTTT CASRWNRLGELFF TRBJ2-2 few . TRBV11-2
TGTGCCAGCAGTGAATGGGGTAGCGGGGCTAGCACAGATACGCAGTATTTT CASSEWGSGASTDTQYF TRBJ2-3 . TRBD2 TRBV6-1
TGCGCCAGCAGCTTAACAGGGCTCCAAGAGACCCAGTACTTC CASSLTGLQETQYF TRBJ2-5 once . TRBV5-1
TGTGCCAGCAGCACAGGGGTCGAGCAGTACTTC CASSTGVEQYF TRBJ2-7 . TRBD1 TRBV3-1/TRBV3-2
TGTGCCAGCAGCTTACAGGGGGGCACAGATACGCAGTATTTT CASSLQGGTDTQYF TRBJ2-3 . TRBD1 TRBV7-3
TGTGCCAGCAGCCAATCACCAGGGGGCGATACGCAGTATTTT CASSQSPGGDTQYF TRBJ2-3 . TRBD1 TRBV3-1/TRBV3-2
TGTGCCAGCAGTTACGGGGGAGACAGGGGGTATAATTCACCCCTCCACTTT CASSYGGDRGYNSPLHF TRBJ1-6 . TRBD1 TRBV6-2/TRBV6-3
TGTGCCAGCAGCGTTCTAACAGCCGACTCTGGAAACACCATATATTTT CASSVLTADSGNTIYF TRBJ1-3 few . TRBV9
TGTGCCAGCAGTTTAGGGGGCCAAGGAGAGACCCAGTACTTC CASSLGGQGETQYF TRBJ2-5 . . TRBV28
TGTGCCAGCGGTCGAGAGGATAGCAATCAGCCCCAGCATTTT CASGREDSNQPQHF TRBJ1-5 . . TRBV6-5
TGTGCCAGCAGCCACGTCTTGAACACTGAAGCTTTCTTT CASSHVLNTEAFF TRBJ1-1 . . TRBV3-1/TRBV3-2
TGTGCCAGTAGTAAGACAGGGGGTCGGGAAAAACTGTTTTTT CASSKTGGREKLFF TRBJ1-4 . TRBD1 TRBV19
TGTGCCAGCAGCTCTCCATTTAGCGGGGGGGCAGGGGAGCTGTTTTTT CASSSPFSGGAGELFF TRBJ2-2 . TRBD2 TRBV7-2
TGTGCCAGCTCCCTTAGCCCCTACGAGCAGTACTTC CASSLSPYEQYF TRBJ2-7 . . TRBV2
TGTGCCAGCAGCCAGACAGGCTCACTCTATGGCTACACCTTC CASSQTGSLYGYTF TRBJ1-2 . . TRBV3-1/TRBV3-2
TGTGCCAGCAGCTTGATGAAGGCCCTTCGGGACTATGGCTACACCTTC CASSLMKALRDYGYTF TRBJ1-2 . . TRBV5-4
TGTGCCAGCAGCTTGAGGACCCCGGGGACAGATACGCAGTATTTT CASSLRTPGTDTQYF TRBJ2-3 . . TRBV5-6
TGTGCCAGCAGCTTAGTATTAGCGGGGAGCTCCTACGAGCAGTACTTC CASSLVLAGSSYEQYF TRBJ2-7 . TRBD2 TRBV7-9
TGTGCCAGCAGTGACCCGGCAGGGGGCTCCCAATGGAACACTGAAGCTTTCTTT CASSDPAGGSQWNTEAFF TRBJ1-1 many TRBD1 TRBV6-4
TGCGCCAGCAGCCTCAACAGTGGGCTTGAGCAGTTCTTC CASSLNSGLEQFF TRBJ2-1 . . TRBV4-3
TGTGCCAGCAGCGTCGGCGGGACAGGGCCTGAAGCTTTCTTT CASSVGGTGPEAFF TRBJ1-1 once TRBD1 TRBV9
TGTGCCAGTAGTAAGACAGGTCCCGAGTATTCACCCCTCCACTTT CASSKTGPEYSPLHF TRBJ1-6 . . TRBV2
TGTGCTAGTGGTCCCGACTCACCTTTTTGGGGCGGCTACACCTTC CASGPDSPFWGGYTF TRBJ1-2 once . TRBV12-5
TGTGCCAGCAGCCGCGGGACTAGCCAAGAGACCCAGTACTTC CASSRGTSQETQYF TRBJ2-5 . TRBD2 TRBV7-2
TGCGCCAGCAGCCAAGACACGAACAGGGGGGAGGAGACCCAGTACTTC CASSQDTNRGEETQYF TRBJ2-5 . TRBD1 TRBV4-1
TGTGCCAGCAGTCGAACGGAGGGGACTGAAGCTTTCTTT CASSRTEGTEAFF TRBJ1-1 . . TRBV6-5
TGCGCCAGCAGCTTGGCCAGCGGGGGGGTTTTTTGGAAGCAGTATTTT CASSLASGGVFWKQYF TRBJ2-3 . TRBD2 TRBV5-1
TGTGCCAGCAGATCGGACAGTAGGGGCAATCAGCCCCAGCATTTT CASRSDSRGNQPQHF TRBJ1-5 . . TRBV6-9
TGTGCCAGCAGTTTGGGCCTCAATGAAAAACTGTTTTTT CASSLGLNEKLFF TRBJ1-4 once . TRBV12-3/TRBV12-4
TGCGCCAGCAGTCAATCGGGCGTTAACGGTTCAGAGACCCAGTACTTC CASSQSGVNGSETQYF TRBJ2-5 once . TRBV23-1
TGTGCCAGCAGTTACCCGACCCGGGACAGACAAGAGACCCAGTACTTC CASSYPTRDRQETQYF TRBJ2-5 . TRBD1 TRBV6-5
TGCGCCAGCAGCTTTGGACAGGGGAACGAGCAGTACTTC CASSFGQGNEQYF TRBJ2-7 . TRBD1 TRBV5-1
TGTGCCAGCCAGACAGGGACGAACACTGAAGCTTTCTTT CASQTGTNTEAFF TRBJ1-1 few TRBD1 TRBV25-1
TGCGCCAGCAGCCACCGTCCGGGACAGACCCCGGAGACCCAGTACTTC CASSHRPGQTPETQYF TRBJ2-5 . TRBD1 TRBV5-1
TGTGCCAGCAGATCAAGCGGGGGGACCCAGTACTTC CASRSSGGTQYF TRBJ2-5 . TRBD2 TRBV7-2
TGTGCCAGCAGCGCAACTAGGAGGGGCGGGACTGAAGCTTTCTTT CASSATRRGGTEAFF TRBJ1-1 . . TRBV7-9
TGCGCCAGCAGCCAAAGACCCCCGCCACAGGACTACTTCCAAGAGACCCAGTACTTC CASSQRPPPQDYFQETQYF TRBJ2-5 . . TRBV4-1